These T cell receptor beta chains were read from a single sample in a study of blood T cell repertoires in COVID-19. The repertoire was sequenced with immunoSEQ multiplex PCR; TCRdb's copy has only in-frame clones and lacks some. The profile shows about 130,000 clones, roughly 90% of them singletons. The sample was peripheral blood. These receptors were collected from a woman older than 75 with acute or convalescent COVID-19. CDR3s include the opening cysteine and the closing phenylalanine or tryptophan. A D gene is named only where the DNA matches it firmly. The size field is filled for only some rows; it gives once, few, many or a size class.

size: NA; V: TRBV6-2/TRBV6-3; D: NA; J: TRBJ2-1; DNA: TGTGCCAGCAGCCCCGATGGCGGGGACTACAATGAGCAGTTCTTC; CDR3: CASSPDGGDYNEQFF
size: NA; V: TRBV5-3; D: TRBD2; J: TRBJ2-3; DNA: TGTGCCAGAGGCCCGACTAGCGGGGATGCGGATACGCAGTATTTT; CDR3: CARGPTSGDADTQYF
size: few; V: TRBV7-2; D: TRBD1; J: TRBJ2-2; DNA: TGTGCCAGCAGCTTAGGGGACAGAATCGGGGAGCTGTTTTTT; CDR3: CASSLGDRIGELFF
size: NA; V: TRBV28; D: TRBD2; J: TRBJ2-7; DNA: TGTGCCAGCACCCCAGCGGGAGTCTACGAGCAGTACTTC; CDR3: CASTPAGVYEQYF
size: NA; V: TRBV19; D: NA; J: TRBJ2-5; DNA: TGTGCCAGTAGTGCCCGAGGTACCCAAGAGACCCAGTACTTC; CDR3: CASSARGTQETQYF
size: NA; V: TRBV5-4; D: NA; J: TRBJ2-2; DNA: TGTGCCAGCAGCTGGGGACAAAACACCGGGGAGCTGTTTTTT; CDR3: CASSWGQNTGELFF
size: NA; V: TRBV5-1; D: NA; J: TRBJ2-6; DNA: TGCGCCAGCAGTAATGATTTAGGGAGTCCTGGGGCCAACGTCCTGACTTTC; CDR3: CASSNDLGSPGANVLTF
size: NA; V: TRBV4-1; D: NA; J: TRBJ2-1; DNA: TGCGCCAGCAGCCACGATTTCGACAGTCTGGGGAAGCCTGAGCAGTTCTTC; CDR3: CASSHDFDSLGKPEQFF
size: NA; V: TRBV29-1; D: TRBD2; J: TRBJ2-3; DNA: TGCAGCGGAGCGGGGGTAGATACGCAGTATTTT; CDR3: CSGAGVDTQYF
size: NA; V: TRBV5-4; D: TRBD1; J: TRBJ1-4; DNA: TGTGCCAGCAGTACCGGGACAGGGACAACTAATGAAAAACTGTTTTTT; CDR3: CASSTGTGTTNEKLFF
size: NA; V: TRBV19; D: NA; J: TRBJ1-1; DNA: TGTGCCAGTAGTGCCTCTTCGGGGGGCGGAACTGAAGCTTTCTTT; CDR3: CASSASSGGGTEAFF
size: NA; V: TRBV3-1/TRBV3-2; D: TRBD2; J: TRBJ2-7; DNA: TGTGCCAGCAGCCTACTAGCGGGCTCCTACGAGCAGTACTTC; CDR3: CASSLLAGSYEQYF
size: NA; V: TRBV6-5; D: TRBD1; J: TRBJ2-7; DNA: TGTGCCAGCAGTTCGACAGGGCTGATCCCCTACGAGCAGTACTTC; CDR3: CASSSTGLIPYEQYF
size: NA; V: TRBV7-2; D: TRBD1; J: TRBJ1-5; DNA: TGTGCCAGCAGCCCGGGACAGACGTATCAGCCCCAGCATTTT; CDR3: CASSPGQTYQPQHF
size: NA; V: TRBV5-1; D: NA; J: TRBJ2-1; DNA: TGCGCCAGCAGCTTGGGGGGCGGGGCCTCCTACAATGAGCAGTTCTTC; CDR3: CASSLGGGASYNEQFF
size: NA; V: TRBV6-1; D: NA; J: TRBJ1-6; DNA: TGTGCCAGCAGTGAAGCAACTCATTCACCCCTCCACTTT; CDR3: CASSEATHSPLHF
size: NA; V: TRBV3-1/TRBV3-2; D: TRBD2; J: TRBJ2-1; DNA: TGTGCCAGCAGCCAAGAGGGTTGGCGGGGGGTCTCCTACAATGAGCAGTTCTTC; CDR3: CASSQEGWRGVSYNEQFF
size: NA; V: TRBV18; D: TRBD1; J: TRBJ1-6; DNA: TGTGCCAGCTCACCCCCGGGACAGCTTAATTCACCCCTCCACTTT; CDR3: CASSPPGQLNSPLHF
size: NA; V: TRBV2; D: TRBD1; J: TRBJ1-5; DNA: TGTGCCAGCAGCGGAAGTAGGGGGACAGCTATTAATCAGCCCCAGCATTTT; CDR3: CASSGSRGTAINQPQHF
size: NA; V: TRBV5-4; D: TRBD2; J: TRBJ2-3; DNA: TGTGCCAGCAGCCGTACTAGCGGGGGGGCTAGCACAGATACGCAGTATTTT; CDR3: CASSRTSGGASTDTQYF
size: NA; V: TRBV7-2; D: NA; J: TRBJ2-3; DNA: TGTGCCAGCAGCCCTAGCTGGGTCGCAGATACGCAGTATTTT; CDR3: CASSPSWVADTQYF
size: NA; V: TRBV9; D: NA; J: TRBJ1-2; DNA: TGTGCCAGCAGCGTAGAGGACAGAAGAAGGATCAATGGTGGCTACACCTTC; CDR3: CASSVEDRRRINGGYTF
size: NA; V: TRBV12-5; D: TRBD1; J: TRBJ1-4; DNA: TGTGCTAGTGGTCTAGACAGGGGGCTGGCTAATGAAAAACTGTTTTTT; CDR3: CASGLDRGLANEKLFF
size: NA; V: TRBV9; D: TRBD1; J: TRBJ2-5; DNA: TGTGCCAGCAGCGTGACAGGGGGCGCGATGTCCCAAGAGACCCAGTACTTC; CDR3: CASSVTGGAMSQETQYF
size: NA; V: TRBV6-6; D: NA; J: TRBJ2-3; DNA: TGTGCCAGCAGTTCTCCCCTAACGGATACGCAGTATTTT; CDR3: CASSSPLTDTQYF
size: once; V: TRBV19; D: NA; J: TRBJ1-2; DNA: TGTGCCAGTAGGCCGGCAGGCAGTGGCTACACCTTC; CDR3: CASRPAGSGYTF
size: NA; V: TRBV6-2/TRBV6-3; D: NA; J: TRBJ2-7; DNA: TGTGCCAGCAGTTACTCCACCACTCGGGGCGAGCAGTACTTC; CDR3: CASSYSTTRGEQYF
size: NA; V: TRBV5-1; D: TRBD2; J: TRBJ2-1; DNA: TGCGCCAGCAGCTTGGACCTAGCGGGGGGGGATGAGCAGTTCTTC; CDR3: CASSLDLAGGDEQFF
size: NA; V: TRBV27; D: NA; J: TRBJ2-1; DNA: TGTGCCAGCAGTTCACTCGTCACAGGATACAATGAGCAGTTCTTC; CDR3: CASSSLVTGYNEQFF
size: once; V: TRBV21-1; D: NA; J: TRBJ2-7; DNA: TGTGCCAGCAGCAAAGTGGCCAGGGGCCACGAGCAGTACTTC; CDR3: CASSKVARGHEQYF
size: few; V: TRBV29-1; D: TRBD1; J: TRBJ2-1; DNA: TGCAGCGCTCCGGGACAGGGGAACAATGAGCAGTTCTTC; CDR3: CSAPGQGNNEQFF
size: few; V: TRBV29-1; D: TRBD1; J: TRBJ1-2; DNA: TGCAGCGTTGGGGACAGGGGGCTGAACTATGGCTACACCTTC; CDR3: CSVGDRGLNYGYTF
size: NA; V: TRBV4-1; D: TRBD1; J: TRBJ2-3; DNA: TGCGCCAGCAGCCAAGGGGACAGGACGCAGTATTTT; CDR3: CASSQGDRTQYF
size: NA; V: TRBV9; D: NA; J: TRBJ1-6; DNA: TGTGCCAGCAGCGTAGACAGGGATTCACCCCTCCACTTT; CDR3: CASSVDRDSPLHF
size: once; V: TRBV5-1; D: NA; J: TRBJ2-4; DNA: TGCGCCAGCAGTTTTGGAACCGGGGAAAGGGACATTCAGTACTTC; CDR3: CASSFGTGERDIQYF
size: NA; V: TRBV3-1/TRBV3-2; D: NA; J: TRBJ1-1; DNA: TGTGCCAGCAGCCCCAACTCGGGGAAAATGAACACTGAAGCTTTCTTT; CDR3: CASSPNSGKMNTEAFF
size: NA; V: TRBV27; D: TRBD2; J: TRBJ2-2; DNA: TGTGCCAGCAGGGGACTAGCGGAACCGTTCACCGGGGAGCTGTTTTTT; CDR3: CASRGLAEPFTGELFF
size: NA; V: TRBV2; D: NA; J: TRBJ1-1; DNA: TGTGCCAGCAGTTTTCAGGGAATGAACACTGAAGCTTTCTTT; CDR3: CASSFQGMNTEAFF
size: NA; V: TRBV6-5; D: NA; J: TRBJ1-6; DNA: TGTGCCAGCAGTCCCACTCCACAGCTCCGACCCCTCCACTTT; CDR3: CASSPTPQLRPLHF